This T cell receptor (beta chain) came from a study of identical twins. Template switching, a step in the protocol, added a universal primer site, and cDNA carried unique molecular identifiers. Each CDR3 protein is one row after TCRdb ran MiXCR on the 5' RACE reads. The sample includes 500,000 to 550,000 distinct CDR3 sequences, 20% to 25% of them seen just once. Germline V gene data show CDR1 as MGHDK and CDR2 as SYGVNS. Deletions cut 5 bases from V and 6 bases from J, with 14 bases between. The CDR3 consists of 14 residues. Details on this clonotype: The antigen is undetermined.

Findings and limits, study-wide: Conclusions leaned on cross-sectional statistical analysis and did not track the same donors over time.

This sample was shared with a second study, whose subject was yellow fever vaccine responses in identical twins. From that report: Reportedly, the response of twins' T cells to the vaccine seemed partly convergent, partly personalized.

The sample consisted of CD4+ T cells sorted from blood. The clonotype was recovered from a woman between 18 and 30 years old in good health. The rearrangement joins TRBV25-1 to TRBJ2-1; D is uncertain. The CDR3 coding sequence is TGTGCCAGCAGTACCCCTGGGGTTTCCAATGAGCAGTTCTTC. Its protein product is CASSTPGVSNEQFF.